The 28 T cell receptor beta chains in this list originate from one sample, sequenced in a study of cytomegalovirus exposure and HLA in healthy donors. PCR primers comprised 60 Vbeta and 13 Jbeta primers. Measured with immunoSEQ multiplex PCR; TCRdb has only the in-frame clones, and not every one. This repertoire shows some 160,000 clones, almost 80% found once; its top ten account for around 1.4%. The sequencing input was PBMCs. The receptors come from a male donor in good health and CMV-seronegative.

The chain recombines TRBV7-2 with TRBJ2-3, with 7 bases identical to TRBD2. The CDR3 has 14 amino acids. J was trimmed by 3 bases and V by 4 bases; bases with no gene match: 4. Germline CDR1 and CDR2: SGHTA and FQGNSA. The CDR3 bases are TGTGCCAGCAGCTGGACTAGTAGAACAGATACGCAGTATTTT. Encoded protein: CASSWTSRTDTQYF.

V gene TRBV28 combines with J gene TRBJ1-5; TRBD1 is a possible D gene (6 bases). This CDR3 comprises 14 residues. Germline CDR1 MDHEN, CDR2 SYDVKM. The V and J ends lost 5 bases and 7 bases respectively, with 15 bases between them. The CDR3 loop reads CASSPAGQGQPQHF. The CDR3, as DNA: TGTGCCAGCAGTCCCGCAGGGCAGGGGCAGCCCCAGCATTTT.

The chain uses TRBV30 and TRBJ1-3, with D unresolved. The length of the CDR3 is 15 residues. CDR1 and CDR2 from the germline V gene are GTSNPN and SVGIG (reference sequence). V lost 2 bases to trimming and J lost 0 bases, with 11 bases between them. In DNA form, the CDR3 reads TGTGCCTGGAGTAATTCCCGGTTCTCTGGAAACACCATATATTTT. It encodes CAWSNSRFSGNTIYF.

This clone showed up just once. The CDR3 sequence is CASSPPGRGNEQFF. DNA of the CDR3: TGTGCCAGCAGCCCGCCGGGGAGAGGAAATGAGCAGTTCTTC. V and J are TRBV7-8 and TRBJ2-1; D possibly corresponds to TRBD2 (5 bases). The V and J ends lost 5 bases and 7 bases respectively, with 15 bases between them. Germline values: CDR1 SGHVS, CDR2 FQNEAQ. The CDR3 spans 14 residues.

The chain employs TRBV9 and TRBJ2-2; unclear D gene. The V end was cut by 3 bases, the J end by 5 bases, with 8 bases between. Germline lookup yields CDR1 SGDLS and CDR2 YYNGEE. This CDR3 spans 13 amino acids. CDR3 coding DNA: TGTGCCAGCAGCGCAACACCGACCGGGGAGCTGTTTTTT. This sequence encodes CASSATPTGELFF.

The rearrangement joins TRBV6-5 to TRBJ2-2; no reliable D call. The V end was cut by 2 bases, the J end by 4 bases, with 5 bases between. Germline V gene lookup returns CDR1 MNHEY and CDR2 SVGAGI. The CDR3 has 13 residues. In DNA form, the CDR3 reads TGTGCCAGCAGTTACCAGTTCACCGGGGAGCTGTTTTTT. Translation gives CASSYQFTGELFF.

The rearrangement links TRBV18 to TRBJ2-3; 7 positions agree with TRBD1. V was clipped by 1 base and J by 2 bases; unmatched bases: 3. The germline gives CDR1 KGHSH, CDR2 LQKENI. This CDR3 contains 15 residues. The DNA for the CDR3 is TGTGCCAGCTCACCACAGGGGGCACTCACAGATACGCAGTATTTT. Its translation is CASSPQGALTDTQYF.

This clone was found once. This chain links TRBV29-1 with TRBJ2-2; no clear D. Trimming cost V 3 bases and J 9 bases, with 17 bases left between them. CDR1 and CDR2 (germline): SQVTM, ANQGSEA. This CDR3 spans 14 amino acids. The DNA for the CDR3 is TGCAGCGTTGACGATGGTGTTGCTGGCCGGGAGCTGTTTTTT. This sequence encodes CSVDDGVAGRELFF.

The V call is TRBV29-1, the J call TRBJ1-2, with D unresolved. Germline V gene data show CDR1 as SQVTM and CDR2 as ANQGSEA. Between the trimmed V and J ends, which lost 4 bases and 6 bases, there was a span of 15 bases. The CDR3 is 13 residues long. The CDR3 loop is CSVVGDLTDGYTF. For the CDR3, the DNA is TGCAGCGTTGTCGGGGATCTAACCGATGGCTACACCTTC.

The chain employs TRBV10-3 and TRBJ2-2; 12 bases match TRBD1. The CDR3 consists of 15 residues. In germline, CDR1 is ENHRY, CDR2 SYGVKD. Trimming removed 6 bases from V and 6 bases from J; junction bases left unmatched: 5. The DNA for the CDR3 is TGTGCCATCAGCGCCGGGACAGGGGGCCCCGGGGAGCTGTTTTTT. It is translated as CAISAGTGGPGELFF.

This clone was seen just once. The rearrangement links TRBV19 to TRBJ1-2; 12 bases agree with TRBD1. With 6 bases clipped from V and 2 bases from J, the junction kept 10 bases outside the gene matches. Per germline, CDR1 LNHDA and CDR2 SQIVND (reference sequence). The CDR3 loop spans 17 amino acids. CDR3 coding DNA: TGTGCCAGTAGACCGGGACAGGGGGCTGCTTGGAACTATGGCTACACCTTC. Translation: CASRPGQGAAWNYGYTF.

In its sample, this clone was seen a few times. The chain employs TRBV5-1 and TRBJ2-1, with 13 bases identical to TRBD2. V lost 4 bases, J lost 7 bases, and 5 bases stayed unmatched. Germline V lookup: CDR1 SGHRS, CDR2 YFSETQ. This CDR3 region has 15 residues. CDR3 coding DNA: TGCGCCAGCAGCCCCACTAGCGGGGGGGATAATGAGCAGTTCTTC. Translation: CASSPTSGGDNEQFF.

The chain carries TRBV9 and TRBJ2-5, with TRBD2 matching over 9 bases. Germline V gene data show CDR1 as SGDLS and CDR2 as YYNGEE. The CDR3 runs to 14 residues. The V gene end was trimmed by 5 bases and the J gene end by 3 bases; junction bases not matched to a gene: 5. CDR3 in DNA: TGTGCCAGCAGAGCGGGACTAGCCGAAGAGACCCAGTACTTC. Its translation: CASRAGLAEETQYF.

The CDR3 DNA follows: TGCGCCAGCAGCTGGCGACTAGCGGGAGGGCCGGAGACCCAGTACTTC. Encoded protein: CASSWRLAGGPETQYF. This chain connects TRBV5-1 to TRBJ2-5; 14 nucleotides align to TRBD2. The ends lost 3 bases at V and 5 bases at J; junction bases unmatched: 6. This CDR3 is built from 16 residues. Per germline, CDR1 SGHRS and CDR2 YFSETQ.

In regard to this clone: Other DNA sequences within the sample encode an identical CDR3. The rearrangement uses TRBV7-3 and TRBJ2-5, with 7 positions matching TRBD2. The CDR3 is 14 residues long. CDR1 and CDR2 (germline): SGHTA, FQGTGA. Trimming at V came to 2 bases and at J to 5 bases, leaving 5 bases not matched to a gene. The CDR3 DNA is TGTGCCAGCAGCTTAGGGGGGGGGAAGGAGACCCAGTACTTC. Translating it yields CASSLGGGKETQYF.

This clone appeared once. This chain joins TRBV6-6 and TRBJ1-5, with a tentative D call TRBD1 (6 bases). V lost 6 bases and J lost 6, with 12 bases in between. The CDR3 is 13 residues long. Germline CDR1 MNHNY, CDR2 SVGAGI (reference sequence). DNA of the CDR3: TGTGCCAGCAGATCCCAGGGGAGTCAGCCCCAGCATTTT. This sequence encodes CASRSQGSQPQHF.

The CDR3: CASSPALSPGANVLTF. The CDR3 DNA is TGTGCCAGCTCACCTGCTTTGAGCCCTGGGGCCAACGTCCTGACTTTC. This chain links TRBV18 with TRBJ2-6; D remains unclear. The CDR3 is 16 amino acids. The germline V and J ends were trimmed by 3 bases and 2 bases, with 11 bases remaining between them. From germline, CDR1 is KGHSH and CDR2 LQKENI.

J is TRBJ2-2 and V is TRBV6-6, with 7 bases identical to TRBD1. J lost 1 base, V lost 5 bases, and 7 bases had no gene match. This CDR3 has 16 amino acids. CDR1 MNHNY and CDR2 SVGAGI come from the germline V gene (reference sequence). CDR3 sequence reads: CASSRDRGGNTGELFF. The DNA of the CDR3 is TGTGCCAGCAGTCGGGACAGAGGGGGGAACACCGGGGAGCTGTTTTTT.

The chain is built from TRBV19 and TRBJ2-2, with TRBD2 matching over 7 bases. CDR3 length: 16 amino acids. Germline lookup yields CDR1 LNHDA and CDR2 SQIVND (reference sequence). V lost 5 bases and J lost 0; bases outside the gene matches: 6. CDR3 amino acids: CASSATLAANTGELFF. CDR3 in DNA: TGTGCCAGTAGTGCGACCCTAGCGGCGAACACCGGGGAGCTGTTTTTT.

The table lists this clone with a few counts. CDR3 DNA sequence: TGTGCCAGCAGCTTCCGAGGGGGCTTTGGGGCCAACGTCCTGACTTTC. This translates into CASSFRGGFGANVLTF. The chain carries TRBV7-2 and TRBJ2-6, with 7 bases aligning to TRBD1. CDR3 size: 16 residues. V shed 3 bases, J shed 3 bases, and the junction held 5 bases outside the gene matches. Germline lookup yields CDR1 SGHTA and CDR2 FQGNSA.

The chain carries TRBV2 and TRBJ2-5, with TRBD2 identical over 10 bases. With 6 bases clipped from V and 5 bases from J, the junction kept 3 bases outside the gene matches. The CDR3 runs to 13 residues. The germline V gene encodes CDR1 SNHLY and CDR2 FYNNEI. The CDR3 DNA follows: TGTGCCAGCAGGATACTAGCGGGGGAGACCCAGTACTTC. Its protein is CASRILAGETQYF.

V and J are TRBV14 and TRBJ1-6, with TRBD1 matching over 8 bases. After removal of 5 bases from V and 0 bases from J, the junction contained 3 bases not matched to a gene. The CDR3 runs to 16 residues. The germline V gene encodes CDR1 SGHDN and CDR2 FVKESK. CDR3 coding DNA: TGTGCCAGCAGCGCCGGGACAGGCTCCTATAATTCACCCCTCCACTTT. This codes for CASSAGTGSYNSPLHF.

The rearrangement uses TRBV28 and TRBJ2-5; possible D gene TRBD1, 5 bases. Between the trimmed V and J ends, which lost 6 bases and 5 bases, there was a span of 13 bases. The CDR3 covers 13 residues. Per the germline V gene, CDR1 is MDHEN and CDR2 is SYDVKM. In nucleotides, the CDR3 is TGTGCCAGCAGGTTTGCAGGGTGGGAGACCCAGTACTTC. Translated, it gives CASRFAGWETQYF. Supplemented by reference TRBV28 and TRBJ2-5, the full variable domain reads DVKVTQSSRYLVKRTGEKVFLECVQDMDHENMFWYRQDPGLGLRLIYFSYDVKMKEKGDIPEGYSVSREKKERFSLILESASTNQTSMYLCASRFAGWETQYFGPGTRLLVL.

This clone is a singleton in its sample. The CDR3 nucleotides are TGCAGCGTTGACTCGACCGGGACAGGGTCCTACGAGCAGTACTTC. It codes for CSVDSTGTGSYEQYF. The gene calls are TRBV29-1 and TRBJ2-7, with 9 bases identical to TRBD1. The V and J ends lost 3 bases and 1 base, in that order; junction bases with no gene match: 7. The CDR3 contains 15 residues. Germline CDR1 SQVTM, CDR2 ANQGSEA.

This chain uses TRBV5-1 with TRBJ1-1; 12 bases agree with TRBD1. The CDR3 sequence is 16 residues long. Germline assignment: CDR1 SGHRS and CDR2 YFSETQ. V shed 6 bases and J 11 bases; nucleotides not matched to a gene: 17. The CDR3 protein is CASTLGQGAQDPKAFF. The CDR3 nucleotides read TGCGCCAGCACGTTGGGACAGGGGGCGCAGGATCCTAAGGCTTTCTTT.

The chain carries TRBV29-1 and TRBJ1-6; D not resolved. The germline gives CDR1 SQVTM, CDR2 ANQGSEA. The CDR3 contains 19 residues. Trimming pared 0 bases from V and 0 bases from J, leaving 18 bases between. CDR3 sequence: CSVEDRTGNPSSYNSPLHF. The CDR3 nucleotides are TGCAGCGTTGAAGATCGGACGGGGAATCCCAGCTCCTATAATTCACCCCTCCACTTT.

J is TRBJ1-5 and V is TRBV2, with D unclear. Trimming removed 4 bases from V and 0 bases from J, with 7 bases in between. The CDR3 is 14 amino acids. The germline CDR1 and CDR2 sequences are SNHLY and FYNNEI. The DNA for the CDR3 is TGTGCCAGCAGTGCCGCTAATAGCAATCAGCCCCAGCATTTT. It encodes CASSAANSNQPQHF.

This chain connects TRBV7-3 to TRBJ2-2; 7 nucleotides align to TRBD1. CDR1 SGHTA and CDR2 FQGTGA come from the germline V gene. The J segment lost 4 bases and the V segment lost 4 bases, leaving 3 bases of the junction unmatched. This CDR3 is 14 amino acids long. The DNA of the CDR3 is TGTGCCAGCAGCTCCGGGACAGCCACCGGGGAGCTGTTTTTT. The encoded protein is CASSSGTATGELFF.